A selection of T cell receptor beta chains follows, all from one sample in a study of neurological immune-mediated disorders. TCRdb reprocessed the 5' RACE reads via MiXCR and lists one record per CDR3 protein. The sample includes 55,000 or so distinct CDR3 sequences, 3.5% to 4% of them seen just once. Specimen: CD4+ T cells from blood. Receptors were obtained from a woman between 35 and 50 years old with multiple sclerosis. Each CDR3 is given with its conserved first and last residue. The order of the fields is D gene, V gene, J gene, clone size, CDR3 DNA, CDR3 protein. The D gene is left open where the match is weak. For some rows the clone size is stated as once, few or many, or as a class when expanded; others skip it.

D gene: .
V gene: TRBV7-2
J gene: TRBJ1-6
clone size: many
CDR3 DNA: TGTGCCAGCAGCTTTTGGGGCAGGAATTCACCCCTCCACTTT
CDR3 protein: CASSFWGRNSPLHF

D gene: TRBD1
V gene: TRBV20-1
J gene: TRBJ1-1
clone size: .
CDR3 DNA: TGCAGTGCTAGAGATCCCCAGGGGGCCACTGAAGCTTTCTTT
CDR3 protein: CSARDPQGATEAFF

D gene: .
V gene: TRBV19
J gene: TRBJ1-6
clone size: many
CDR3 DNA: TGTGCCAGTAGACAGAGCTCCTATAATTCACCCCTCCACTTT
CDR3 protein: CASRQSSYNSPLHF

D gene: TRBD2
V gene: TRBV5-4
J gene: TRBJ2-3
clone size: many
CDR3 DNA: TGTGCCAGCAGCCTACTCCTAGCGGGGGGCACAGATACGCAGTATTTT
CDR3 protein: CASSLLLAGGTDTQYF

D gene: .
V gene: TRBV18
J gene: TRBJ1-5
clone size: many
CDR3 DNA: TGTGCCAGCTCACCGGACCAACGCAATCAGCCCCAGCATTTT
CDR3 protein: CASSPDQRNQPQHF

D gene: .
V gene: TRBV4-2
J gene: TRBJ1-2
clone size: many
CDR3 DNA: TGTGCCAGCAGCCAGGACCGGGCGCCTAACTATGGCTACACCTTC
CDR3 protein: CASSQDRAPNYGYTF

D gene: .
V gene: TRBV7-9
J gene: TRBJ2-3
clone size: .
CDR3 DNA: .
CDR3 protein: CASSFYICSSPGPQGPFTDTQYF

D gene: TRBD1
V gene: TRBV20-1
J gene: TRBJ2-1
clone size: many
CDR3 DNA: TGCAGTGTACAGGGGGCAGATGAGCAGTTCTTC
CDR3 protein: CSVQGADEQFF

D gene: TRBD1
V gene: TRBV10-3
J gene: TRBJ2-1
clone size: many
CDR3 DNA: TGTGCCATCAGCCCCGGGACAGATGAGCAGTTCTTC
CDR3 protein: CAISPGTDEQFF

D gene: .
V gene: TRBV7-2
J gene: TRBJ2-1
clone size: many
CDR3 DNA: TGTGCCAGCAGCTCCCATAGTGAGCAGTTCTTC
CDR3 protein: CASSSHSEQFF

D gene: TRBD2
V gene: TRBV5-1
J gene: TRBJ2-5
clone size: many
CDR3 DNA: TGCGCCAGCAGCTTGCCTAGCGGTGCTCAAGAGACCCAGTACTTC
CDR3 protein: CASSLPSGAQETQYF

D gene: .
V gene: TRBV27
J gene: TRBJ1-1
clone size: many
CDR3 DNA: TGTGCCAGCAGATGGAGGCAGGGGAACACTGAAGCTTTCTTT
CDR3 protein: CASRWRQGNTEAFF

D gene: .
V gene: TRBV7-9
J gene: TRBJ2-3
clone size: many
CDR3 DNA: TGTGCCAGCAGCTTAATAGTGGGGGGCACAGATACGCAGTATTTT
CDR3 protein: CASSLIVGGTDTQYF